This T cell receptor beta chain came from a study of Ad26.COV2.S vaccination and SARS-CoV-2 variants (dated by TCRdb to the early 2020s). Background on the whole study: The specificity and breadth of SARS-CoV-2-reactive T cell receptors after Ad26.COV2.S vaccination were assessed by TCRbeta repertoire sequencing. The TCR-sequenced set comprised about 32 samples: around 20 Ad26.COV2.S vaccine recipients, 5 placebo recipients and 8 SARS-CoV-2 convalescent individuals. The full study reports these points: Substantial breadth of spike-specific CD8+ and CD4+ T cell responses was reported after vaccination. Higher spike-specific TCR breadth was observed in Ad26.COV2.S recipients than in placebo recipients (P = 0.0014). Non-spike TCR breadth was comparable between vaccine and placebo recipients, consistent with the vaccine containing only spike. The authors noted that total T cell responses may have been underestimated by the TCR breadth and depth analyses.

With respect to this clone: Its antigen is not yet known. Base qualities are not at hand, and no much larger clone is one base apart.

The time point label, as the study defines it: individuals recovered from natural SARS-CoV-2 infection. The immunoSEQ Assay was the method used to sequence TCRbeta CDR3 regions. After extraction, genomic DNA underwent amplification by bias-controlled multiplex PCR, followed by high-throughput sequencing. The authors' analysis ran thus. Collapsing and filtering of sequences were performed to quantify the absolute abundance of each unique TCRbeta CDR3 region. T cell fraction was estimated by normalizing TCRbeta template counts to usable DNA, which was measured by amplifying reference genes present in all nucleated cells. Repertoire TCRs were annotated as SARS-CoV-2-specific when V gene, CDR3 amino acid sequence and J gene were exactly matched to a known reactive TCR set. MIRA supplied the reference SARS-CoV-2 TCR set, which was filtered for enrichment in COVID-19-positive ImmuneCODE repertoires so that public or cross-reactive TCRs were removed. Using the MIRA antigens, annotated TCRs were further analysed by specific ORF or by position within an ORF. Breadth was defined as annotated unique rearrangements over total unique productive rearrangements; depth was the summed frequency of those rearrangements. TCR breadth was compared between groups using two-sided Wilcoxon rank-sum tests. TCRdb's version of the immuneACCESS table is confined to in-frame rearrangements and falls short of the full clone set. An unresolved V gene accounts for under half of the shortfall where checked; the remainder is of unknown origin. V and J calls and clone size are as listed in that table; D and trimming were resolved from the DNA. For this sample the table gives some 350,000 clones, of which just over 90% were detected only once. The top ten hold 3.9% of the sample.

This sequence was found in a human donor who had recovered from COVID-19. Sequencing used peripheral blood, obtained after recovery from COVID-19.

The CDR3 has the sequence CASSEGHTGTQYQETQYF. The nucleotide sequence reads TGTGCCAGCAGCGAGGGCCACACCGGGACACAGTACCAAGAGACCCAGTACTTC. The chain joins TRBV3-1 (or the pseudogene TRBV3-2) to TRBJ2-5, and possibly TRBD1, on 6 matching bases. Taken from cysteine to phenylalanine, the CDR3 has 18 residues. The retained sequence is limited to the CDR3, 54 bases, with the frame set at the first base. V gives up 5 bases and J gives up 0 bases, and the segment between their germline ends measures 22 bases. The germline V gene (reference sequence) supplies CDR1 LGHDT and CDR2 YNNKEL.